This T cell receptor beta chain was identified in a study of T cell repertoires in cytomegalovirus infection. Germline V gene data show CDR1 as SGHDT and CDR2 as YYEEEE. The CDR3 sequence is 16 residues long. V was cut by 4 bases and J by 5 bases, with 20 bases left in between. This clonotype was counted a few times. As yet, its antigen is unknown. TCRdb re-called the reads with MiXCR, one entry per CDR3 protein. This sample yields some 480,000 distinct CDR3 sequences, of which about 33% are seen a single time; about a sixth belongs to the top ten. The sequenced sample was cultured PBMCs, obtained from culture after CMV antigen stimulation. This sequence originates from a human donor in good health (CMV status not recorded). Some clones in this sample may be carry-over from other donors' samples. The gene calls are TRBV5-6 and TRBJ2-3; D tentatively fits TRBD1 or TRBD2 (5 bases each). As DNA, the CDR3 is TGTGCCAGCAGCCCCAGCCGGGACCCCAAAAGAGATACGCAGTATTTT. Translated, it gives CASSPSRDPKRDTQYF. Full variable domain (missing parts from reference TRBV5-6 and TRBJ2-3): DAGVTQSPTHLIKTRGQQVTLRCSPKSGHDTVSWYQQALGQGPQFIFQYYEEEERQRGNFPDRFSGHQFPNYSSELNVNALLLGDSALYLCASSPSRDPKRDTQYFGPGTRLTVL.